This T cell receptor beta chain derives from a study of CD8 T cells in Susac syndrome. This clonotype is a singleton in its sample. RNA, at about 0.45 to 1 ug, was reverse transcribed with random hexamers. With immunoSEQ multiplex PCR, TCR beta CDR3 was amplified across 54 Vbeta and 13 Jbeta. TCRdb ran MiXCR on the immunoSEQ multiplex PCR reads and lists one entry per CDR3 protein. The repertoire holds approximately 260,000 distinct CDR3 sequences, with 96% as singletons. Sequencing of TCR beta was undertaken in CD8+ and CD4+ T cells derived from blood. The CDR3 totals 17 residues. Germline CDR1 is MNHEY and CDR2 is SVGAGI. Trimming pared 4 bases from V and 6 bases from J, leaving 24 bases between.

This TCR was recovered from a human donor with Susac syndrome. The V call is TRBV6-5, the J call TRBJ1-2; no reliable D call. Sequencing input: CD4+ T cells from PBMCs. The CDR3: CASSSQHPGRALDGYTF. The CDR3 nucleotides read TGTGCCAGCAGTTCCCAACATCCCGGGCGTGCCCTGGATGGCTACACCTTC.